The 8 T cell receptor beta chains presented below share a single source sample, sequenced in a study of T cell clonality in common variable immunodeficiency. Sequencing used immunoSEQ multiplex PCR; TCRdb keeps in-frame clones, though not all of them. This repertoire holds roughly 58,000 clones, and none appear only once. Specimen: peripheral blood mononuclear cells. The receptor source for this set is a person aged 18 to 69 in good health.

In its sample, this clone was seen many times. The read falls 3 residues short of the CDR3 end, and the missing part is taken from the germline J gene. The rearrangement joins TRBV7-3 to TRBJ2-7, with 7 bases identical to TRBD2. The CDR3 has 14 amino acids. Per the germline V gene, CDR1 is SGHTA and CDR2 is FQGTGA. V was clipped by 1 base and J by 6 bases; unmatched bases: 6. The part of the CDR3 DNA that was read is TGTGCCAGCAGCTTAAGTTCGGCTAGCGGCGAG. It specifies CASSLSSASGE. The CDR3, in full, reads CASSLSSASGEQYF.

This clone was observed at least ten times. The sequenced fragment ends 3 residues before the CDR3 boundary, so the rest is inferred from the germline J gene. V usage is TRBV5-1 and J usage is TRBJ1-1, with 8 bases lining up with TRBD1. The CDR3 sequence is 14 residues long. Germline loops: CDR1 SGHRS, CDR2 YFSETQ. V shed 7 bases and J 5 bases; nucleotides not matched to a gene: 10. The CDR3 bases that were read are TGCGCCAGCCGCCTGAGGACAGGGAGAACTGAA. This sequence encodes CASRLRTGRTE. The full CDR3 protein reads CASRLRTGRTEAFF.

Concerning this clone itself: The CDR3 end lies 3 residues beyond the end of the read and is filled in from the germline J gene. The J gene is TRBJ1-1, the V gene TRBV5-6; D call uncertain. Germline assignment: CDR1 SGHDT and CDR2 YYEEEE. This CDR3 is built from 14 residues. The CDR3 DNA, read in part, is TGTGCCAGCAGCTTGAGAATAGCCCGGTGGGAA. Its translation is CASSLRIARWE. The full CDR3 protein is CASSLRIARWEAFF.

There are many counts of this clone. The read terminates 3 residues before the CDR3 end, so the remaining end is supplied by the germline J gene. The chain has TRBV5-4 and TRBJ2-5; TRBD2 matches at 10 bases. J gave up 4 bases and V 2 bases, and 5 bases lay outside the gene matches. Germline values: CDR1 SGHNT, CDR2 YYREEE (reference sequence). The CDR3 runs 15 residues. Incomplete CDR3 DNA: TGTGCCAGCAGCTTCCTAGCGGGAGTTTCAGAGACC. Amino acids: CASSFLAGVSET. From start to end, the CDR3 is CASSFLAGVSETQYF.

In this sample, this clone turned up many times. The CDR3 extends 3 residues past the end of the read, so its final part is completed from the germline J gene. The chain couples TRBV15 to TRBJ2-5; 9 positions match TRBD2. CDR1 is LNHNV and CDR2 is YYDKDF in the germline V gene (reference sequence). V lost 1 base and J lost 4; bases outside the gene matches: 7. This CDR3 contains 16 residues. Here the CDR3 reads CATSRGPAGGRETQYF. CDR3 DNA (partial): TGTGCCACCAGCAGAGGACCCGCGGGGGGGAGAGAGACC.

This clone has at least ten counts. Read coverage stops 3 residues before the CDR3 terminus; the germline J gene supplies the remainder. V is TRBV11-2 and J is TRBJ2-1, with a weak D call TRBD2 (6 bases). This CDR3 is built from 15 residues. Between the trimmed V and J ends, which lost 0 bases and 9 bases, there was a span of 15 bases. Germline V gene data show CDR1 as SGHAT and CDR2 as FQNNGV. CDR3 amino acids: CASSLDRRLAIEQFF. The CDR3 DNA, read in part, is TGTGCCAGCAGCTTAGATCGGAGGCTAGCGATTGAG.

This clone was recorded many times. The read is 3 residues too short to cover the CDR3 end, so that end is filled in from the germline J gene. V and J are TRBV20-1 and TRBJ1-1, with D possibly matching TRBD1 (6 bases). Deletions cut 5 bases from V and 3 bases from J, with 13 bases between. CDR1 is DFQATT and CDR2 is SNEGSKA in the germline V gene (reference sequence). This CDR3 region has 13 residues. The part of the CDR3 DNA that was read is TGCAGTGCTTTGACAGGTCGATACACTGAA. Its protein product is CSALTGRYTE. The CDR3 in its entirety is CSALTGRYTEAFF.

This clone was found many times. The read stops 3 residues short of the end of the CDR3; the missing end is completed from the germline J gene. The chain links TRBV19 to TRBJ2-5, with TRBD2 identical over 10 bases. The germline CDR1 and CDR2 sequences are LNHDA and SQIVND (reference sequence). With 2 bases clipped from V and 2 bases from J, the junction kept 11 bases outside the gene matches. The CDR3 covers 18 residues. The CDR3 bases that were read are TGTGCCAGTAGTATAAGTGGCGGAACTAGCGGGGAACAAGAGACC. This sequence encodes CASSISGGTSGEQET. The CDR3 reads in full as CASSISGGTSGEQETQYF.